These 21 T cell receptor beta chains were all obtained from the same sample, sequenced in a study of blood T cell repertoires in COVID-19. Produced via immunoSEQ multiplex PCR; TCRdb's table is partial and in-frame only. Among 45,000 to 60,000 clones, about 88% were seen once, and the ten largest hold less than 2%. The sequencing input was peripheral blood. Receptors were obtained from a man between 60 and 75 years old with acute or convalescent COVID-19.

Points on this clone: This specimen includes other DNA sequences encoding the same CDR3. J is TRBJ1-1 and V is TRBV5-8; no clear D gene. Trimming took 1 base from V and 6 from J, leaving 10 bases between them. The germline gives CDR1 SGHTS, CDR2 YDEGEE. The CDR3 contains 13 residues. DNA of the CDR3: TGTGCCAGCAGCTTGAAAGGAGCCCCTGAAGCTTTCTTT. This codes for CASSLKGAPEAFF.

The chain has TRBV6-5 and TRBJ1-5; D might be TRBD1 (6 bases). Germline CDR1 reads MNHEY; CDR2 reads SVGAGI. V was trimmed by 0 bases and J by 7 bases, leaving 10 bases between them. CDR3 length: 14 amino acids. The CDR3 coding sequence is TGTGCCAGCAGTTACTCGAGGGGGAAACAGCCCCAGCATTTT. This encodes CASSYSRGKQPQHF.

The chain uses TRBV2 and TRBJ1-5; D gene uncertain. The CDR3 is 16 amino acids. Trimming shortened V by 2 bases and J by 2 bases, and 13 bases separated the two germline ends. Germline V CDR1 and CDR2: SNHLY, FYNNEI. The CDR3 DNA reads TGTGCCAGCAGTGAAATTATGAGGCTCCGCAATCAGCCCCAGCATTTT. Translated, it gives CASSEIMRLRNQPQHF.

This rearrangement joins TRBV5-6 to TRBJ2-7; possibly TRBD1 for D (7 bases). Trimming shortened V by 1 base and J by 3 bases, and 14 bases separated the two germline ends. CDR1 and CDR2 from the germline V gene are SGHDT and YYEEEE. The CDR3 is 15 residues long. DNA of the CDR3: TGTGCCAGCAGCTTGCGTGGAGGGGGCAACTACGAGCAGTACTTC. It specifies CASSLRGGGNYEQYF.

The chain uses TRBV19 and TRBJ2-2, with a weak D call TRBD2 (6 bases). CDR3 length: 14 amino acids. The V gene lost 0 bases and the J gene lost 5 bases, with 7 bases spanning the gap. Germline V CDR1 and CDR2: LNHDA, SQIVND (reference sequence). The CDR3 protein is CASSIDRGTGELFF. The CDR3 DNA sequence: TGTGCCAGTAGTATAGATCGGGGGACCGGGGAGCTGTTTTTT.

The chain employs TRBV5-6 and TRBJ1-2, with a possible D match to TRBD1 (5 bases). Germline assignment: CDR1 SGHDT and CDR2 YYEEEE. CDR3 length: 14 residues. The germline V and J ends were trimmed by 0 bases and 7 bases, with 13 bases remaining between them. The CDR3 DNA sequence: TGTGCCAGCAGCTTGGTGGTTGCGGGGGTTGGCTACACCTTC. Translating gives CASSLVVAGVGYTF.

The genes are TRBV5-1 and TRBJ2-7; no definite D call. This CDR3 region has 15 residues. Trimming took off 4 bases at V and 5 bases at J, with 19 bases between the two ends. Germline loops: CDR1 SGHRS, CDR2 YFSETQ. CDR3 DNA: TGCGCCAGCAGCCCCCTCGACTCGATCCGGGACGAGCAGTACTTC. The encoded protein is CASSPLDSIRDEQYF.

This clone was counted a single time. V and J are TRBV6-5 and TRBJ1-1; TRBD1 matches at 10 bases. The CDR3 is made up of 14 amino acids. From germline, CDR1 is MNHEY and CDR2 SVGAGI. The V gene end was trimmed by 7 bases and the J gene end by 4 bases; junction bases not matched to a gene: 6. CDR3 protein: CASKRTGGGTEAFF. CDR3 in DNA: TGTGCCAGCAAGAGGACAGGGGGAGGCACTGAAGCTTTCTTT.

J is TRBJ1-1 and V is TRBV9; a weak D match, TRBD1 (6 bases). CDR3 length: 13 amino acids. V was cut by 0 bases and J by 8 bases, with 11 bases left in between. From germline, CDR1 is SGDLS and CDR2 YYNGEE. CDR3 amino acids: CASSVGGTNEAFF. CDR3 coding DNA: TGTGCCAGCAGCGTAGGTGGGACAAACGAAGCTTTCTTT. The full variable domain, in which reference TRBV9 and TRBJ1-1 provide the parts outside the CDR3, is DSGVTQTPKHLITATGQRVTLRCSPRSGDLSVYWYQQSLDQGLQFLIQYYNGEERAKGNILERFSAQQFPDLHSELNLSSLELGDSALYFCASSVGGTNEAFFGQGTRLTVV.

This sequence joins TRBV3-1 (or the pseudogene TRBV3-2) and TRBJ2-7, with 12 bases aligning to TRBD2. The CDR3 is made up of 15 amino acids. The V segment lost 2 bases and the J segment 6 bases; nucleotides outside the gene matches: 5. CDR1 and CDR2 (germline): LGHDT, YNNKEL (reference sequence). The CDR3 loop reads CASSQLAGGPGEQYF. As DNA, the CDR3 is TGTGCCAGCAGCCAACTAGCGGGGGGGCCGGGCGAGCAGTACTTC.

This chain links TRBV7-9 with TRBJ1-1, with D unclear. The CDR3 length is 12 residues. CDR1 is SEHNR and CDR2 is FQNEAQ in the germline V gene (reference sequence). V was shortened by 5 bases and J by 2 bases, with 6 bases between the two germline ends. The CDR3 here is CASSPSNTEAFF. CDR3 sequence (DNA): TGTGCCAGCAGCCCGAGCAACACTGAAGCTTTCTTT.

In this sample, this clone turned up a few times. The rearrangement links TRBV6-5 to TRBJ1-2, with TRBD1 as a possible D gene (5 bases). CDR1 and CDR2 from the germline V gene are MNHEY and SVGAGI. This CDR3 region has 15 residues. Trimming cost V 0 bases and J 1 base, with 9 bases left between them. CDR3 nucleotide sequence: TGTGCCAGCAGTTACTCGCCAGGGATTAACTATGGCTACACCTTC. It translates to CASSYSPGINYGYTF.

Here the CDR3 DNA reads TGCGCCAGCAGCTTTCTGAGCTCCTACAATGAGCAGTTCTTC. It yields the protein CASSFLSSYNEQFF. The V and J genes are TRBV5-1 and TRBJ2-1; D gene uncertain. This CDR3 has 14 residues. Per germline, CDR1 SGHRS and CDR2 YFSETQ. Trimming stripped 2 bases from V and 0 bases from J, with 6 bases between.

For the CDR3, the DNA is TGTGCCAGCAGTCTGACAGGGGGATGGACTGAAGCTTTCTTT. This gives the protein CASSLTGGWTEAFF. The gene calls are TRBV28 and TRBJ1-1; 9 bases map to TRBD1. The CDR3 sequence is 14 residues long. CDR1 is MDHEN, CDR2 SYDVKM, per germline. Germline trimming cut 5 bases from V and 5 bases from J; bases unmatched to any gene: 6.

CDR3 DNA: TGTGCCAGCAGCTTGACCCAGGTCTACAATGAGCAGTTCTTC. Translation: CASSLTQVYNEQFF. The rearrangement links TRBV5-6 to TRBJ2-1; D remains unclear. This CDR3 spans 14 amino acids. Germline CDR1 and CDR2: SGHDT and YYEEEE. Trimming pared 1 base from V and 3 bases from J, leaving 8 bases between.

The CDR3 DNA follows: TGCGCCAGCAGCTTGGGATCCCCGCAGGAGGGCTATGGCTACACCTTC. Its protein is CASSLGSPQEGYGYTF. This chain uses TRBV5-1 with TRBJ1-2; D unresolved. Trimming left V 0 bases short and J 4 bases short, with 16 bases between. The CDR3 is 16 amino acids. CDR1 SGHRS and CDR2 YFSETQ come from the germline V gene.

This rearrangement joins TRBV27 to TRBJ1-1; D may be TRBD1 (6 bases). The CDR3 is 15 amino acids. V was shortened by 7 bases and J by 3 bases, with 18 bases between the two germline ends. Germline assignment: CDR1 MNHEY and CDR2 SMNVEV (reference sequence). Here the CDR3 reads CASTPGGSGDTEAFF. In DNA, the CDR3 is TGTGCCAGCACTCCTGGGGGCTCAGGAGACACTGAAGCTTTCTTT.

V and J are TRBV28 and TRBJ2-7, with 7 bases that match TRBD1. Trimming removed 5 bases from V and 12 bases from J; junction bases left unmatched: 7. The germline V gene encodes CDR1 MDHEN and CDR2 SYDVKM. The CDR3 covers 11 residues. The CDR3 sequence is CASSTTGNTYF. The DNA of the CDR3 is TGTGCCAGCAGTACGACAGGGAACACGTACTTC.

The rearrangement links TRBV10-2 to TRBJ1-2; D is ambiguous. Germline values: CDR1 WSHSY, CDR2 SAAADI. The ends were cut back, 4 bases at V and 4 bases at J, with 7 bases in the middle. The CDR3 extends over 12 amino acids. The DNA for the CDR3 is TGCGCCAGCAGTGGCAGATTCTATGGCTACACCTTC. Amino acid sequence: CASSGRFYGYTF.

The chain recombines TRBV18 with TRBJ1-1; TRBD1 is a possible D gene (6 bases). Germline CDR1 is KGHSH and CDR2 is LQKENI. The CDR3 runs to 17 residues. The V and J ends lost 5 bases and 3 bases respectively, with 22 bases between them. The CDR3 DNA follows: TGTGCCAGCTCAGCCTCGGGGGGCCTGGGGCCGTACACTGAAGCTTTCTTT. It translates to CASSASGGLGPYTEAFF.

The V call is TRBV5-1, the J call TRBJ1-4, with unresolved D. Germline-derived CDR1 and CDR2 are SGHRS and YFSETQ. This CDR3 comprises 14 residues. V was pared by 3 bases and J by 0 bases, with 6 bases between. The CDR3 here is CASSWQTTNEKLFF. The CDR3 DNA follows: TGCGCCAGCAGCTGGCAGACAACTAATGAAAAACTGTTTTTT.